Listed below are T cell receptor beta chains from one sample, sequenced in a study of shared clonotypes between healthy human individuals. Profiled with immunoSEQ multiplex PCR; TCRdb holds only in-frame clones, not every one. The repertoire holds hundreds of thousands of clones, with around three quarters as singletons. The sequenced sample was PBMCs. The receptors originated from a woman aged 40 to 50 in good health. Some clones in this sample may be carry-over from other donors' samples. The CDR3 runs from the conserved cysteine through the conserved F or W. The D gene is left open where the match is weak. Where a row states a size, it is once, few, many or the class of an expanded clone; other rows omit it.

clone_size,d_call,v_call,j_call,cdr3_nt,cdr3_aa
.,.,TRBV12-2,TRBJ1-2,TGTGCAAGTCGCCCCCCGGACAGGGCAAGAACCTTTAACTATGGCTACACCTTC,CASRPPDRARTFNYGYTF
.,.,TRBV5-1,TRBJ2-5,TGCGCCAGCAGCTTGGTGACCCCAACCCGGGAGACCCAGTACTTC,CASSLVTPTRETQYF
.,.,TRBV2,TRBJ1-1,TGTGCCAGCAGTGTAGACAGGACACGTGAAGCTTTCTTT,CASSVDRTREAFF
.,.,TRBV6-5,TRBJ1-6,TGTGCCAGCAGTTACAGGAATTCACCCCTCCACTTT,CASSYRNSPLHF
.,TRBD1,TRBV11-2,TRBJ2-5,TGTGCCAGCAGCTATTCCGCGGGACAGGGGGCAGAGACCCAGTACTTC,CASSYSAGQGAETQYF
.,TRBD1,TRBV2,TRBJ2-5,TGTGCCGGATCCGGGACAGGGCAAGAGACCCAGTACTTC,CAGSGTGQETQYF
.,TRBD1,TRBV7-8,TRBJ1-5,TGTGCCAGCAGCCGCGGGACAGGCGGAAATCAGCCCCAGCATTTT,CASSRGTGGNQPQHF
.,.,TRBV27,TRBJ2-2,TGTGCCAGCAGTTTTGCCACTAGCCGCCCGGTCGGGGAGCTGTTTTTT,CASSFATSRPVGELFF
.,TRBD1,TRBV2,TRBJ1-5,TGTGCCAGCAGAGGACAGGGGACTCAGCCCCAGCATTTT,CASRGQGTQPQHF
.,.,TRBV10-3,TRBJ1-1,TGTGCCATCAGTGAAGAGGGGAGATTTTCTGAAGCTTTCTTT,CAISEEGRFSEAFF
.,.,TRBV15,TRBJ2-7,TGTGCCACCAGCAGAGGGGGGCTCCCTTCCTACGAGCAGTACTTC,CATSRGGLPSYEQYF
.,TRBD1,TRBV11-2,TRBJ1-5,TGTGCCAGCAGCGCTTACCCTCAGGGGGCGCTTAATCAGCCCCAGCATTTT,CASSAYPQGALNQPQHF
few,.,TRBV12-2,TRBJ1-5,TGTGCAAGTCGCTTGGGACGGCAACGGGGCAATCAGCCCCAGCATTTT,CASRLGRQRGNQPQHF
once,.,TRBV7-8,TRBJ1-1,TGTGCCAGCAAGAGGATGAACACTGAAGCTTTCTTT,CASKRMNTEAFF
.,.,TRBV7-6,TRBJ1-4,TGTGCCAGCGGGGTCCGACGAGGGGATGAAAAACTGTTTTTT,CASGVRRGDEKLFF
.,.,TRBV4-2,TRBJ2-1,TGTGCCAGCAGCCAAGATGCCCCAGCTGCCTACAATGAGCAGTTCTTC,CASSQDAPAAYNEQFF
.,.,TRBV19,TRBJ2-3,TGTGCCAGTAGTATTAAAGCGGGTCCCCCAGATACGCAGTATTTT,CASSIKAGPPDTQYF
.,.,TRBV25-1,TRBJ1-1,TGTGCCAGCAGCGCCCCCACAGGGTCGACTGAAGCTTTCTTT,CASSAPTGSTEAFF
.,TRBD1,TRBV5-4,TRBJ2-3,TGTGCTTTCGGGACAGAGAACACAGATACGCAGTATTTT,CAFGTENTDTQYF
.,.,TRBV15,TRBJ1-2,TGTGCCACCAGCAGAAAAAGGACAAGCACCTATGGCTACACCTTC,CATSRKRTSTYGYTF
.,.,TRBV12-1,TRBJ1-2,TGTGCCAGCAGCTTGCCAGACAGGGCTTGTGGCTACACCTTC,CASSLPDRACGYTF
once,TRBD2,TRBV6-6,TRBJ2-1,TGTGCCAGCAGTGGACTAGCGGGAGTTTCGGGCAATGAGCAGTTCTTC,CASSGLAGVSGNEQFF
.,TRBD1,TRBV6-1,TRBJ2-1,TGTGCCAGCAGTGAAGTTCGGGACAGGGTGCTCTTC,CASSEVRDRVLF
many,.,TRBV5-1,TRBJ2-2,TGCGCCAGCAGCTTGGTGGCAGGGAGACTGGCCGGGGAGCTGTTTTTT,CASSLVAGRLAGELFF
.,.,TRBV25-1,TRBJ1-1,TGTGCCAGCAGTGAAGGTACGAACACTGAAGCTTTCTTT,CASSEGTNTEAFF
.,.,TRBV5-6,TRBJ2-3,TGTGCCAGCAGCTTGGGAGGGGCCCCCCGTTGGTATTTT,CASSLGGAPRWYF
.,.,TRBV27,TRBJ1-4,TGTGCCAGCAGTGGCTACAATGAAAAACTGTTTTTT,CASSGYNEKLFF
once,.,TRBV7-7,TRBJ2-5,TGTGCCAGCAGCGGGGGACTGAGGGAGACCCAGTACTTC,CASSGGLRETQYF
.,.,TRBV30,TRBJ2-5,TGTGCCTGGAGTATTTCGCAAGAGACCCAGTACTTC,CAWSISQETQYF
.,TRBD1,TRBV10-3,TRBJ1-1,TGTGCCATCAGTGGACAGGGGATGAACACTGAAGCTTTCTTT,CAISGQGMNTEAFF
.,TRBD2,TRBV6-5,TRBJ2-1,TGTGCCAGCACCCGGGCCGGGAGGGCCTACAATGAGCAGTTCTTC,CASTRAGRAYNEQFF
few,.,TRBV28,TRBJ1-3,TGTGCCAGCAGTAACCATAAGGGCGGTGACTCTGGAAACACCATATATTTT,CASSNHKGGDSGNTIYF
once,TRBD1,TRBV30,TRBJ2-7,TGTGCCTGGGGTCGAATGGACAGGGATCGAGACGAGCAGTACTTC,CAWGRMDRDRDEQYF
.,.,TRBV27,TRBJ1-1,TGTGCCACTTCGCAGATATTACATGAAGCTTTCTTT,CATSQILHEAFF
.,TRBD1,TRBV4-1,TRBJ1-5,TGCGCCAGCAGCCAAGATGGACAGGGCAATCAGCCCCAGCATTTT,CASSQDGQGNQPQHF
once,.,TRBV6-5,TRBJ2-3,TGTGCCAGCAGTTACGAGGGAGGAGACCTTGATACGCAGTATTTT,CASSYEGGDLDTQYF
.,TRBD1,TRBV5-1,TRBJ1-4,TGCGCCAGCAGCTTGGCCCTGACAGGGGGGAATGAAAAACTGTTTTTT,CASSLALTGGNEKLFF
once,.,TRBV2,TRBJ2-7,TGTGCCAGCAGTGAAGCGCTTCAGGGACCCTACGAGCAGTACTTC,CASSEALQGPYEQYF
few,.,TRBV19,TRBJ2-2,TGTGCCAGTAGTATAGATGGTTGGGGGGCCGGGGAGCTGTTTTTT,CASSIDGWGAGELFF
few,.,TRBV28,TRBJ1-2,TGTGCCAGCAGTATCTGGGGGGGTAGCTATGGCTACACCTTC,CASSIWGGSYGYTF
.,TRBD2,TRBV27,TRBJ2-7,TGTGCCAGCAGTTTGACTAGCCAGGTCATCGAGCAGTACTTC,CASSLTSQVIEQYF
.,.,TRBV28,TRBJ1-6,TGTGCCAGCAGTTCCAACCGGGACCGTACCTTCACCCTCCACTTT,CASSSNRDRTFTLHF
.,.,TRBV9,TRBJ2-7,TGTGCCAGCAGCGTGGAGGAGGGCCGCGAGCAGTACTTC,CASSVEEGREQYF
.,.,TRBV29-1,TRBJ2-1,TGCAGCGCCTGCTCGGGTTGGGGGGGCGCGGGCAATGAGCAGTTCTTC,CSACSGWGGAGNEQFF
many,.,TRBV25-1,TRBJ2-7,TGTGCCAGCAGTGAGGGAAGCGTCCACGAGCAGTACTTC,CASSEGSVHEQYF
once,TRBD1,TRBV28,TRBJ2-7,TGTGCCAGCAGCCCGGGACAGAGTTACGAGCAGTACTTC,CASSPGQSYEQYF
many,TRBD1,TRBV7-2,TRBJ2-3,TGTGCCAGCAGCTTAGAGGGCAGGGGGACAGATACGCAGTATTTT,CASSLEGRGTDTQYF
.,TRBD1,TRBV4-3,TRBJ2-4,TGCGCCAGCAGCCAAGATCCGGTAGGGACAGGAGGAAACATTCAGTACTTC,CASSQDPVGTGGNIQYF
.,.,TRBV21-1,TRBJ2-7,TGTGCCAGCAGGGCGCTCGGGCAGTACTTC,CASRALGQYF